The present T cell receptor (beta chain) was sequenced within a study of shared clonotypes between healthy human individuals. Findings of the study overall: Roughly 5% of naive CD4 clonotypes were common to a few donors.

This CDR3 has 18 amino acids. Germline V CDR1 and CDR2: SGHTA, FQGNSA. J lost 3 bases, V lost 2 bases, and 9 bases had no gene match. This clone was seen a single time. Its matching antigen is unknown. As originally analysed: ImmunoSEQ gave junction-only sequences without quality scores, so filtering differed. Clones were sequenced by immunoSEQ multiplex PCR, and TCRdb holds only the in-frame ones, with some missing. Clone size and the V and J calls come from that table; the DNA yielded D and trimming. The sample carries about 1,500,000 clones, approximately 96% recorded once. CD4+ cell separation produced CD45RA+ naive and CD45RA-negative memory subsets.

The sequenced material came from naive CD4+ T cells sorted from blood. Regarding subset: CD45RA+ positively selected. The receptor was derived from a man aged 30 to 45 in good health. The chain carries TRBV7-2 and TRBJ2-2; 10 bases are a match to TRBD2. CDR3: CASSLNLAGALDTGELFF. Here the CDR3 DNA reads TGTGCCAGCAGCTTAAATCTAGCGGGAGCTCTTGACACCGGGGAGCTGTTTTTT.